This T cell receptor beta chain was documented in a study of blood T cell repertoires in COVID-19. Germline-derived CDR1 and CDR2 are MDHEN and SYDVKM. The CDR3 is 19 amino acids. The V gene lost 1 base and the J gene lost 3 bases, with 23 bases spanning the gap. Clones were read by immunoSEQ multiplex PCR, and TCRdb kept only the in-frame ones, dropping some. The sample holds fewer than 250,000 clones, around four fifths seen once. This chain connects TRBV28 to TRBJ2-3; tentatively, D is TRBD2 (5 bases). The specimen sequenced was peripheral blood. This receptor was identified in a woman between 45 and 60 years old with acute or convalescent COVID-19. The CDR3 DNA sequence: TGTGCCAGCAGTTTATCGGTTCGGCCCATAGGGAGAGGGACAGATACGCAGTATTTT. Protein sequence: CASSLSVRPIGRGTDTQYF. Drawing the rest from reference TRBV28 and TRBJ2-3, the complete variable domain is DVKVTQSSRYLVKRTGEKVFLECVQDMDHENMFWYRQDPGLGLRLIYFSYDVKMKEKGDIPEGYSVSREKKERFSLILESASTNQTSMYLCASSLSVRPIGRGTDTQYFGPGTRLTVL.